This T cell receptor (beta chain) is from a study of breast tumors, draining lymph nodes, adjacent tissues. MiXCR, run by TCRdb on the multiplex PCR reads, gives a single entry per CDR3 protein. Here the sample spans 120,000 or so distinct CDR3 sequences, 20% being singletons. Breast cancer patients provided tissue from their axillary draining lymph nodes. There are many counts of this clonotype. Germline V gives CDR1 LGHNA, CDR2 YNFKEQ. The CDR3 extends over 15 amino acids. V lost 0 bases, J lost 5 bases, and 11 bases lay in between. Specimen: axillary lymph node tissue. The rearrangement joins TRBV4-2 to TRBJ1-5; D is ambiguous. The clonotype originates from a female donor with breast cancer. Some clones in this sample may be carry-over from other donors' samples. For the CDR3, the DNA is TGTGCCAGCAGCCAAGATTGGCAGTTAGATCAGCCCCAGCATTTT. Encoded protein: CASSQDWQLDQPQHF.